Below, one T cell receptor beta chain is given with its context. Its antigen is not known. The V and J ends lost 3 bases and 4 bases respectively, with 12 bases between them. Germline CDR1 is MGHRA and CDR2 is YSYEKL. The CDR3 extends over 14 amino acids. The source of the sample is a study of beta chain features in type 1 diabetes. Study-level points and caveats: Insertions were fewer and deletions more numerous at VDJ junctions in type 1 diabetes patients.

The study reverse transcribed the entire isolated RNA, so it sequenced expressed TCRB transcripts. Data came from immunoSEQ multiplex PCR; TCRdb stores just in-frame clones and leaves some out. The table lists 450,000 to 600,000 clones, approximately 31% of them singletons. This rearrangement joins TRBV4-1 to TRBJ2-5; D remains ambiguous. The clonotype comes from a man aged 18-30 years in good health. Material for sequencing was naive CD4+ T cells from blood. The CDR3 protein is CASSQFAVVETQYF. For the CDR3, the DNA is TGCGCCAGCAGCCAGTTCGCAGTTGTAGAGACCCAGTACTTC.